Reported below is one T cell receptor (beta chain). This clonotype was seen only a few times. Its antigen is unknown. No much larger clone is present one base from it, and per-base qualities are unavailable. All donors were healthy Caucasians. Three pairs of female monozygotic twins, all aged about 18 to 30 years, were included in the twin cohort. Miltenyi CD45RO+ enrichment and human naive T-cell isolation kits were used to isolate memory (CD45RO+) and naive T cells from PBMC. V sheds 3 bases and J sheds 5 bases, leaving 8 bases between their ends. Reading the germline V gene gives CDR1 SGHVS and CDR2 FNYEAQ. The CDR3 starts with the cysteine, ends with the phenylalanine, and has 13 residues. Only the CDR3 DNA stays, 39 bases, in frame from base 1. The library was generated by 5' RACE. Sequencing relied on an Illumina HiSeq 2000. Template switching introduced a universal primer binding site; the final cDNA contained a unique molecular identifier, enabling accurate counting of TCR cDNA molecules. First-strand cDNA for TCR alpha and beta chains was synthesized from specific primers in the conserved constant-segment region. To control for contamination, each cDNA library was double barcoded with a SMART-Mk sample barcode plus Illumina barcodes. Two successive PCR steps introduced TruSeq adapter sequences along with Illumina sample barcodes. The TCR alpha and beta cDNA libraries were sequenced on the Illumina HiSeq platform using custom primers. In the source study's methods: Unique molecular identifiers were extracted from raw reads with MiGEC, and CDR3 positions were determined with MiXCR. For each individual, recombination models were inferred using an EM algorithm with the repgenHMM and IGoR tools. Shared clonotype analysis was performed with the tcR package in R, normalizing sharing by the product of cloneset sizes. To study raw recombination without the effects of thymic and clonal selection, out-of-frame nonproductive sequences were analyzed. TCRdb trimmed the raw reads at Q25, called clones with MiXCR and kept productive beta chains. All rows with the same CDR3 protein become a single entry with the most common DNA and genes. The V and J calls follow TCRdb's processing rather than the paper's. The sample has about 280,000 distinct CDR3 sequences on record, approximately 8% of them singletons. In total, the top ten clones hold 2.1% of the sample.

These data originate in a study of identical twins (dated by TCRdb to about 2016). Some background on the complete study: TCR alpha and beta repertoires from monozygotic twins, unrelated adults of various ages and cord blood were deep-sequenced to test whether fetal clonotypes persist. To rule out contamination, replicate twin experiments were performed at different times with different library preparation protocols.

The study at large found these results: Because the same donors could not be followed over many years, the conclusions relied on cross-sectional statistical analysis. In beta out-of-frame sequences, excess twin sharing was weaker, because having fewer shared sequences lowered the signal-to-noise ratio. Compared with coincidental sharing between unrelated individuals, an excess of low generation-probability sequences was observed among out-of-frame TCR alpha sequences shared between twins. Fewer insertions were carried by abundant cord blood beta clonotypes; a weaker similar trend was observed in young adult naive repertoires, while no such trend was observed in memory repertoires. Out-of-frame TCR alpha sharing in monozygotic twins was systematically underestimated by recombination models, whereas sharing between unrelated individuals was in agreement with the recombination models. Zero-insertion analyses could be partly confounded by invariant T cells such as MAIT and iNKT, though diverse VJ usage argued against such confounding for most clonotypes.

The same specimen was also included in a second study, on yellow fever vaccine responses in identical twins. As noted in the second study: According to the authors, in identical twins the way T cells responded to vaccination appeared partly convergent and partly personalized. In identical twins, the study followed T cell clones that responded to the vaccine with precision.

The rearranged segments are TRBV7-6 and TRBJ2-1, with no confident D gene call. Sequencing was done on a sample of memory (CD45RO+) T cells sorted from blood. The intended sense of this specimen's cell subset or site label: CD45RO+ enriched T cells. This sequence originates from a young woman in good health. The CDR3 protein sequence reads: CASSFDVDNEQFF. Read as DNA, the sequence is TGTGCCAGCAGCTTCGACGTGGACAATGAGCAGTTCTTC.